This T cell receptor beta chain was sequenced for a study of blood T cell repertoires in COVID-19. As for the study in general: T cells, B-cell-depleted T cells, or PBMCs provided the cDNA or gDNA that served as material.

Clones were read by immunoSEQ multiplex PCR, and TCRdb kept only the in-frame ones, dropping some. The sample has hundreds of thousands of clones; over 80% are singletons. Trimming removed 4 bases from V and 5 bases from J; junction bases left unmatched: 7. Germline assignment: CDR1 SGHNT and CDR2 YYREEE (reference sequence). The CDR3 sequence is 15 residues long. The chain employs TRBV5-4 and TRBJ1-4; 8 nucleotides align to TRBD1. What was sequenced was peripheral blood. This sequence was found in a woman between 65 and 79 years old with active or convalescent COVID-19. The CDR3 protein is CASSLIQGGNEKLFF. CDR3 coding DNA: TGTGCCAGCAGCCTCATACAGGGGGGAAATGAAAAACTGTTTTTT.